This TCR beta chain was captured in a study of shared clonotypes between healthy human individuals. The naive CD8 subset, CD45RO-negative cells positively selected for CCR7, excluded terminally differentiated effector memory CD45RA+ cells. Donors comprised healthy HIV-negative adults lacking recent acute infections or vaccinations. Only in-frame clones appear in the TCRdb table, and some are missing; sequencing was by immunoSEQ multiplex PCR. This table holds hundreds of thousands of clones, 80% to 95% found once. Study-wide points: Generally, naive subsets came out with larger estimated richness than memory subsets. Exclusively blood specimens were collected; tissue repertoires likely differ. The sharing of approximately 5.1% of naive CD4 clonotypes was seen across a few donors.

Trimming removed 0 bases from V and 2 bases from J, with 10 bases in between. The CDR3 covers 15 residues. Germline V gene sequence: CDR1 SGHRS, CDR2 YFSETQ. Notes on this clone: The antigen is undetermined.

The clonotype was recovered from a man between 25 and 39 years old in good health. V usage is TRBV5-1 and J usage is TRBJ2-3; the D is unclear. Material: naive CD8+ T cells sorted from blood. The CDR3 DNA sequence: TGCGCCAGCAGCTTGGTAGGGTTCTTCACAGATACGCAGTATTTT. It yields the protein CASSLVGFFTDTQYF.